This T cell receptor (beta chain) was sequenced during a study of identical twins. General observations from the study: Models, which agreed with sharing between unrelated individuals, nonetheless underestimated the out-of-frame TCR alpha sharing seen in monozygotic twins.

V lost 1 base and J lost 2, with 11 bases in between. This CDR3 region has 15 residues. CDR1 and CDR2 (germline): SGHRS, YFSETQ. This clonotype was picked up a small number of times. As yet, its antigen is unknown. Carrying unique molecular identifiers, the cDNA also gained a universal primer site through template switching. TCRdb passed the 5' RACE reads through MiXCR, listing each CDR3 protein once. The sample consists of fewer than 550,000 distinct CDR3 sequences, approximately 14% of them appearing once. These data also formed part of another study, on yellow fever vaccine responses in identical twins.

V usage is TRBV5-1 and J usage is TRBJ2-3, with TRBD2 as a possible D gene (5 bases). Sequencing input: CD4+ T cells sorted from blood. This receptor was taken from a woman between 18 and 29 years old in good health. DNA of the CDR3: TGCGCCAGCAGCTTGAGCGGCCAAAACACAGATACGCAGTATTTT. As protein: CASSLSGQNTDTQYF.